This TCR beta chain was retrieved from a study of cytomegalovirus exposure and HLA in healthy donors. This PCR relied on a set of 60 Vbeta primers and 13 Jbeta primers. As handled by the study authors: A follow-up analysis tallied about 88 million unique TCR beta chains, some 11 million shared. The table came from immunoSEQ multiplex PCR; TCRdb's copy has only in-frame clones and leaves some out. Clonal size and the V and J genes are those of that table, whereas D and trimming came from the DNA. The table records 150,000 to 200,000 clones, about 80% of them present only once. Study-level results: On later analysis, the bulk of CMV-associated TCR beta chains appeared to be HLA-restricted. Later analysis suggested links between common viral pathogens and several top significant clusters.

With respect to this clone: Its antigen is as yet unknown.

Nominally healthy donors were sampled, though unrecorded immune exposures were likely. The germline V and J ends were trimmed by 6 bases and 3 bases, with 17 bases remaining between them. The CDR3 totals 15 residues. Looked up from germline, CDR1 is MDHEN and CDR2 is SYDVKM. Sequences were obtained from PBMCs. The receptor was isolated from a woman aged 40-49 years in good health and CMV-seronegative. This rearrangement joins TRBV28 to TRBJ1-1, with D perhaps TRBD1 (6 bases). The CDR3 region has the DNA TGTGCCAGCAGCCCAGGGGTCCAGGGTGACACTGAAGCTTTCTTT. This sequence encodes CASSPGVQGDTEAFF.